The T cell receptor (beta chain) under discussion was sequenced for a study of graft-versus-host responses after intestinal transplantation. Background on the study: All recipients were given anti-thymocyte globulin induction, and tacrolimus and steroids were then administered for roughly 3 years. Findings and caveats of the study: The recipient marrow held GvH clones, and some of them showed up first in ileum or blood. Early post-transplant HvG declines showed an association with peak circulating GvH clone levels. Across patients carrying graft-donor T cell macrochimerism, allografts held high graft-versus-host to host-versus-graft clonal ratios.

Processed graft tissue released its intraepithelial and lamina propria lymphocytes. A note on this clone: Its matching antigen is unknown.

The CDR3 is 14 amino acids. The protocol was immunoSEQ multiplex PCR, while the TCRdb copy is restricted to in-frame clones and leaves out a portion. The sample lists about 60,000 clones; 75% to 90% were seen once. This clonotype was obtained from a human patient who received an intestinal transplant, so some T cells may come from the graft donor. This specimen was ileum tissue, taken more than 350 days after transplant. The V gene is TRBV12-2, the J gene TRBJ1-4; whether TRBD1, the table's D call, matches the DNA was not checked. TRBV12-2 is flagged as a pseudogene. The DNA of the CDR3 is TGTGCAAGTCGCTACAGGGGAACTAATGAAAAACTGTTTTTT. Residues: CASRYRGTNEKLFF.